Each of the 27 T cell receptor beta chains below was sequenced from the same sample in a study of graft-versus-host responses after intestinal transplantation. The authors processed graft tissue to release intraepithelial and lamina propria lymphocytes. Using immunoSEQ multiplex PCR, the repertoire was profiled, and TCRdb retains in-frame clones only, with some absent. There are roughly 16,000 clones in the sample; roughly 60% occur only once, and 9.5% to 15% lies in the top ten. This sample comprised ileum tissue, obtained 524 days after transplant. The receptors were sampled from a human patient who received an intestinal transplant, so some T cells may come from the graft donor.

The chain couples TRBV12-5 to TRBJ2-1; 10 positions match TRBD2. Germline CDR1 is LGHNT and CDR2 is FRNRAP. The CDR3 has 16 amino acids. V was clipped by 5 bases and J by 4 bases; unmatched bases: 8. CDR3 amino acids: CASGRGPSGSYNEQFF. CDR3 DNA sequence: TGTGCTAGTGGTCGGGGGCCTAGCGGGAGTTACAATGAGCAGTTCTTC.

The rearrangement joins TRBV7-2 to TRBJ1-6; weak D call: TRBD1 (6 bases). Trimming removed 5 bases from V and 0 bases from J, with 8 bases in between. Germline CDR1 reads SGHTA; CDR2 reads FQGNSA. The length of the CDR3 is 15 residues. The chain's CDR3 is CASSLDSSYNSPLHF. The CDR3 coding sequence is TGTGCCAGCAGCCTGGACAGCTCCTATAATTCACCCCTCCACTTT.

This rearrangement joins TRBV13 to TRBJ2-2, with 8 bases aligning to TRBD2. The CDR3 runs 16 residues. Germline V gives CDR1 PRHDT, CDR2 FYEKMQ (reference sequence). The V segment lost 4 bases and the J segment 1 base; nucleotides outside the gene matches: 5. As DNA, the CDR3 is TGTGCCAGCAGCTATCGGGAGGGCGGGAACACCGGGGAGCTGTTTTTT. Translated: CASSYREGGNTGELFF.

The chain carries TRBV6-1 and TRBJ1-2; possible D gene TRBD1, 6 bases. CDR1 is MNHNS and CDR2 is SASEGT in the germline V gene. The CDR3 totals 15 residues. Deletions cut 4 bases from V and 0 bases from J, with 12 bases between. CDR3 DNA: TGTGCCAGCAGTGTAGGACAGACTGCTAACTATGGCTACACCTTC. Its translation is CASSVGQTANYGYTF.

The chain has TRBV11-3 and TRBJ2-7; D is possibly TRBD1 (6 bases). Germline V lookup: CDR1 SGHNT, CDR2 YENEEA. V was clipped by 5 bases and J by 3 bases, with 17 bases between them. The CDR3 sequence is 15 residues long. This chain's CDR3 is CASSDRSGQLYEQYF. CDR3 in DNA: TGTGCCAGCAGCGATAGATCCGGACAGCTCTACGAGCAGTACTTC.

The table lists this clone with a count of one. The rearrangement uses TRBV30 and TRBJ1-4; D is ambiguous. The CDR3 runs 14 residues. Trimming took 0 bases from V and 0 from J, leaving 5 bases between them. Germline-derived CDR1 and CDR2 are GTSNPN and SVGIG (reference sequence). The chain's CDR3 is CAWSVLSTNEKLFF. Written as DNA, the CDR3 is TGTGCCTGGAGTGTCTTGTCAACTAATGAAAAACTGTTTTTT.

V usage is TRBV5-1 and J usage is TRBJ1-2; 7 positions match TRBD1. This CDR3 contains 14 residues. CDR1 SGHRS and CDR2 YFSETQ come from the germline V gene. V shed 0 bases, J shed 5 bases, and the junction held 4 bases outside the gene matches. CDR3 region: CASSLDRGMYGYTF. The CDR3 DNA sequence: TGCGCCAGCAGCTTGGACAGGGGAATGTATGGCTACACCTTC.

The chain is built from TRBV19 and TRBJ1-2; D gene uncertain. CDR3 length: 13 amino acids. CDR1 LNHDA and CDR2 SQIVND come from the germline V gene (reference sequence). The ends were cut back, 7 bases at V and 4 bases at J, with 13 bases in the middle. This CDR3 reads CASKVSGIYGYTF. The CDR3 DNA sequence: TGTGCCAGTAAGGTTTCCGGGATCTATGGCTACACCTTC.

Only a few counts were recorded for this clone. V usage is TRBV6-5 and J usage is TRBJ1-2; the D is unclear. The V end was cut by 2 bases, the J end by 2 bases, with 6 bases between. This CDR3 is 13 amino acids long. Germline values: CDR1 MNHEY, CDR2 SVGAGI. The CDR3 DNA reads as TGTGCCAGCAGTTACGAGGGAAACTATGGCTACACCTTC. It encodes CASSYEGNYGYTF.

This clone appeared a few times. The chain employs TRBV5-5 and TRBJ2-7; D not resolved. The germline gives CDR1 SGHKS, CDR2 YYEKEE (reference sequence). V gave up 2 bases and J gave up 3 bases, with 12 bases separating them. The CDR3 totals 14 residues. The CDR3 DNA reads TGTGCCAGCAGCTTTCGTCAGGTTGACTACGAGCAGTACTTC. It yields the protein CASSFRQVDYEQYF.

This CDR3 is CASSQDRGADTQYF. The CDR3, as DNA: TGCGCCAGCAGCCAAGACAGGGGGGCAGATACGCAGTATTTT. V usage is TRBV4-3 and J usage is TRBJ2-3; D might be TRBD1 (7 bases). Germline lookup yields CDR1 LGHNA and CDR2 YSLEER. V gave up 0 bases and J gave up 4 bases, with 8 bases separating them. This CDR3 is built from 14 residues.

This clone was seen only once. The genes are TRBV7-2 and TRBJ1-1, with D perhaps TRBD1 (6 bases). Trimming shortened V by 5 bases and J by 1 base, and 17 bases separated the two germline ends. This CDR3 spans 16 amino acids. The germline gives CDR1 SGHTA, CDR2 FQGNSA. DNA for the CDR3: TGTGCCAGCAGCCCCCAAACAGGGATTGGGAACACTGAAGCTTTCTTT. Translating gives CASSPQTGIGNTEAFF.

The J gene is TRBJ1-2, the V gene TRBV7-8; 7 nucleotides match TRBD1. This CDR3 comprises 14 residues. The ends lost 5 bases at V and 13 bases at J; junction bases unmatched: 16. CDR1 is SGHVS, CDR2 FQNEAQ, per germline. DNA for the CDR3: TGTGCCAGCAGCCAAAGGGACAGAGCCCGCGAGCTCACCTTC. The encoded protein is CASSQRDRARELTF.

The chain links TRBV19 to TRBJ1-2; D gene ambiguous. Germline CDR1 is LNHDA and CDR2 is SQIVND (reference sequence). The V end lost 7 bases, the J end lost 1 base, and 16 bases lay between the germline ends. CDR3 length: 15 residues. This CDR3 reads CASKDSGLGNYGYTF. The CDR3 nucleotides are TGTGCCAGTAAGGACTCAGGACTGGGTAACTATGGCTACACCTTC.

The chain employs TRBV19 and TRBJ2-2, with D maybe TRBD2 (5 bases). Between the trimmed V and J ends, which lost 8 bases and 0 bases, there was a span of 10 bases. The CDR3 is 14 amino acids. CDR1 is LNHDA, CDR2 SQIVND, per germline (reference sequence). CDR3 DNA sequence: TGTGCCAGTTCGGGGTTCGCGAACACCGGGGAGCTGTTTTTT. Residues: CASSGFANTGELFF.

V gene TRBV27 combines with J gene TRBJ1-3, with TRBD1 as a possible D gene (5 bases). There are 12 residues in the CDR3. Trimming left V 10 bases short and J 4 bases short, with 11 bases between. Germline loops: CDR1 MNHEY, CDR2 SMNVEV (reference sequence). The CDR3 is CATRAPGNTIYF. CDR3 coding DNA: TGTGCCACCAGGGCACCCGGAAACACCATATATTTT.

The gene calls are TRBV5-6 and TRBJ2-4, with TRBD2 matching over 7 bases. CDR3 size: 14 residues. CDR1 SGHDT and CDR2 YYEEEE come from the germline V gene. Trimming took 0 bases from V and 7 from J; bases not matched to a gene: 4. The CDR3 DNA is TGTGCCAGCAGCTTGGCGGGGGGAAAGAACATTCAGTACTTC. Protein product: CASSLAGGKNIQYF. The whole variable domain, remainder taken from reference TRBV5-6 and TRBJ2-4, is DAGVTQSPTHLIKTRGQQVTLRCSPKSGHDTVSWYQQALGQGPQFIFQYYEEEERQRGNFPDRFSGHQFPNYSSELNVNALLLGDSALYLCASSLAGGKNIQYFGAGTRLSVL.

A few counts support this clone. The chain carries TRBV20-1 and TRBJ2-3, with 7 bases fitting TRBD2. The CDR3 is made up of 9 amino acids. The V segment lost 7 bases and the J segment 12 bases; nucleotides outside the gene matches: 4. Germline loops: CDR1 DFQATT, CDR2 SNEGSKA (reference sequence). Here the CDR3 DNA reads TGCAGTGACCAGCGGGGACAGTATTTT. As protein: CSDQRGQYF.

CDR3 sequence: CASRKGEAGPLQPQHF. CDR3 bases: TGTGCCAGCAGAAAGGGGGAAGCAGGGCCTCTCCAGCCCCAGCATTTT. The V gene is TRBV7-2, the J gene TRBJ1-5, with a tentative D call TRBD1 (6 bases). The V end was cut by 6 bases, the J end by 7 bases, with 22 bases between. The CDR3 is 16 amino acids. Germline lookup yields CDR1 SGHTA and CDR2 FQGNSA.

This clone was detected only a few times. The chain combines TRBV6-1 with TRBJ1-1; D is possibly TRBD1 (6 bases). V dropped 1 base and J dropped 6 bases, with 18 bases sitting between them. This CDR3 spans 16 amino acids. Germline V gene sequence: CDR1 MNHNS, CDR2 SASEGT. The CDR3 DNA is TGTGCCAGCAGTGAAGAGGGGGAAGGGGGTTTGGCTGAAGCTTTCTTT. Translated: CASSEEGEGGLAEAFF.

This chain links TRBV19 with TRBJ1-2; 9 nucleotides match TRBD1. V shed 6 bases, J shed 6 bases, and the junction held 8 bases outside the gene matches. The germline V gene encodes CDR1 LNHDA and CDR2 SQIVND (reference sequence). This CDR3 is built from 14 residues. CDR3 protein: CASRGTGWSHGYTF. The CDR3 DNA reads as TGTGCCAGTAGGGGGACAGGGTGGTCCCATGGCTACACCTTC.

This rearrangement joins TRBV18 to TRBJ1-1; 8 bases agree with TRBD1. This CDR3 has 15 residues. With V trimmed by 4 bases and J by 1 base, 5 bases remained unmatched. The V gene's germline CDR1 is KGHSH and CDR2 LQKENI. DNA for the CDR3: TGTGCCAGCTCACAATCCGGGACAGGGAACACTGAAGCTTTCTTT. Protein: CASSQSGTGNTEAFF.

V gene TRBV30 combines with J gene TRBJ1-4; 9 positions agree with TRBD1. This CDR3 comprises 15 residues. V shed 2 bases and J 6 bases; nucleotides not matched to a gene: 7. The germline gives CDR1 GTSNPN, CDR2 SVGIG (reference sequence). This CDR3 reads CAWSPRTGADEKLFF. The DNA for the CDR3 is TGTGCCTGGAGTCCGAGGACAGGGGCAGATGAAAAACTGTTTTTT.

This clone was seen a handful of times. CDR3 in DNA: TGCGCCAGCAGCCATTCAACGCAAGGTGGGCGAGAAAATGGCTACACCTTC. It translates to CASSHSTQGGRENGYTF. J is TRBJ1-2 and V is TRBV4-3; D not resolved. Germline V lookup: CDR1 LGHNA, CDR2 YSLEER. CDR3 length equals 17 residues. V lost 3 bases and J lost 6, with 23 bases in between.

This clone has just a few counts. This sequence joins TRBV7-2 and TRBJ1-4, with TRBD1 matching over 7 bases. The CDR3 is 16 residues long. With V trimmed by 1 base and J by 3 bases, 5 bases remained unmatched. CDR1 is SGHTA and CDR2 is FQGNSA in the germline V gene. Here the CDR3 reads CASSLVGGYANEKLFF. In DNA form, the CDR3 reads TGTGCCAGCAGCTTAGTAGGGGGCTACGCTAATGAAAAACTGTTTTTT.

The chain couples TRBV6-1 to TRBJ2-7; D not resolved. The germline V and J ends were trimmed by 7 bases and 2 bases, with 6 bases remaining between them. The CDR3 sequence is 11 residues long. Germline-derived CDR1 and CDR2 are MNHNS and SASEGT. For the CDR3, the DNA is TGTGCCAGCACCTATGCCTACGAGCAGTACTTC. It translates to CASTYAYEQYF.

This clone was detected only a few times. The chain employs TRBV7-2 and TRBJ2-3; D call uncertain. The V end was cut by 2 bases, the J end by 2 bases, with 11 bases between. CDR1 and CDR2 (germline): SGHTA, FQGNSA. CDR3 length: 15 residues. This CDR3 is CASSLRRVNTDTQYF. DNA of the CDR3: TGTGCCAGCAGCTTAAGACGGGTTAACACAGATACGCAGTATTTT.